Below, 24 T cell receptor beta chains from the same sample are listed, as sequenced in a study of cytomegalovirus exposure and HLA in healthy donors. In the PCR, 60 Vbeta and 13 Jbeta primers were used. Some clones are missing from TCRdb's copy, which holds only in-frame ones; the method was immunoSEQ multiplex PCR. The sample records over 150,000 clones, 84% being singletons. Sequencing input: PBMCs. Receptors were obtained from a girl aged 5-17 years in good health and CMV-seropositive.

A few counts support this clone. The J gene is TRBJ1-4, the V gene TRBV6-5, with a weak D call TRBD1 (5 bases). The CDR3 runs 15 residues. Germline CDR1 is MNHEY and CDR2 is SVGAGI. V was cut by 0 bases and J by 5 bases, with 10 bases left in between. CDR3 nucleotide sequence: TGTGCCAGCAGTTACTCTAACAGGCAAAATGAAAAACTGTTTTTT. Its protein product is CASSYSNRQNEKLFF.

This chain joins TRBV5-1 and TRBJ2-3; tentatively, D is TRBD2 (6 bases). The CDR3 length is 13 residues. The V end lost 5 bases, the J end lost 1 base, and 8 bases lay between the germline ends. CDR1 SGHRS and CDR2 YFSETQ come from the germline V gene. The CDR3 DNA reads as TGCGCCAGCAGGCCGGGGGGCACAGATACGCAGTATTTT. This sequence encodes CASRPGGTDTQYF.

This chain links TRBV6-1 with TRBJ2-3; tentatively, D is TRBD2 (5 bases). Germline assignment: CDR1 MNHNS and CDR2 SASEGT. Trimming shortened V by 2 bases and J by 0 bases, and 12 bases separated the two germline ends. The CDR3 is 16 amino acids. The CDR3 nucleotides read TGTGCCAGCAGTGAACGGGGAGCAGTAAGCACAGATACGCAGTATTTT. This gives the protein CASSERGAVSTDTQYF.

The chain recombines TRBV7-6 with TRBJ2-7; 7 bases fit TRBD1. The junction had 5 bases not matched to a gene; V was cut back by 6 bases and J by 0 bases. Germline loops: CDR1 SGHVS, CDR2 FNYEAQ. The CDR3 sequence is 14 residues long. This chain's CDR3 is CASRPGTDSYEQYF. CDR3 in DNA: TGTGCCAGCAGACCTGGGACAGACTCCTACGAGCAGTACTTC.

Points on this clone: The sample holds other DNA sequences that translate to the same CDR3. The chain uses TRBV9 and TRBJ2-1; 7 nucleotides line up with TRBD1. The CDR3 is 13 residues long. Germline CDR1 SGDLS, CDR2 YYNGEE. V shed 2 bases, J shed 6 bases, and the junction held 2 bases outside the gene matches. This CDR3 is CASSVGQVNEQFF. DNA of the CDR3: TGTGCCAGCAGCGTCGGACAGGTCAATGAGCAGTTCTTC.

The count of this clone is one. This chain uses TRBV7-6 with TRBJ2-1; 11 nucleotides line up with TRBD2. Germline V CDR1 and CDR2: SGHVS, FNYEAQ. With 3 bases clipped from V and 5 bases from J, the junction kept 9 bases outside the gene matches. The CDR3 is 17 amino acids. The CDR3 bases are TGTGCCAGCAGCTTTCCTCTAGCGGGGGGTCCCCACAATGAGCAGTTCTTC. Residues: CASSFPLAGGPHNEQFF.

The rearrangement joins TRBV27 to TRBJ1-2; 8 bases line up with TRBD1. V shed 4 bases, J shed 8 bases, and the junction held 6 bases outside the gene matches. The CDR3 loop spans 13 amino acids. Germline loops: CDR1 MNHEY, CDR2 SMNVEV (reference sequence). CDR3 loop: CASSSTGDGGYTF. DNA for the CDR3: TGTGCCAGCAGTTCGACAGGGGATGGGGGCTACACCTTC.

This clone appeared a few times. The J gene is TRBJ2-6, the V gene TRBV11-3; tentative D call: TRBD1 (6 bases). The CDR3 is 18 residues long. V lost 5 bases, J lost 1 base, and 18 bases lay in between. Germline V CDR1 and CDR2: SGHNT, YENEEA. In nucleotides, the CDR3 is TGTGCCAGCAGCCCCAGTGGACAGTTCCATTCTGGGGCCAACGTCCTGACTTTC. Its protein is CASSPSGQFHSGANVLTF.

This clone has only one observation. For the CDR3, the DNA is TGCGCCAGCTGGGAACAGGGCTCCTACGAGCAGTACTTC. This gives the protein CASWEQGSYEQYF. This chain uses TRBV5-1 with TRBJ2-7, with a possible D match to TRBD1 (6 bases). V lost 7 bases, J lost 0 bases, and 11 bases lay in between. CDR1 and CDR2 (germline): SGHRS, YFSETQ. CDR3 length equals 13 residues.

This chain connects TRBV7-3 to TRBJ2-3; 9 bases match TRBD1. The CDR3 totals 18 residues. Germline trimming cut 5 bases from V and 1 base from J; bases unmatched to any gene: 13. The germline V gene encodes CDR1 SGHTA and CDR2 FQGTGA. In DNA form, the CDR3 reads TGTGCCAGCAGCCTACTCCCATGGACAGGGGATGGCACAGATACGCAGTATTTT. It encodes CASSLLPWTGDGTDTQYF.

CDR3 nucleotides: TGCAGCGTTGTGCAGGCCTTAGCCAAAAACATTCAGTACTTC. This sequence encodes CSVVQALAKNIQYF. The rearrangement uses TRBV29-1 and TRBJ2-4; D ambiguous. The CDR3 covers 14 residues. CDR1 is SQVTM, CDR2 ANQGSEA, per germline. Trimming removed 4 bases at V and 0 bases at J, with 10 bases between. The full variable domain, completed using reference TRBV29-1 and TRBJ2-4, is SAVISQKPSRDICQRGTSLTIQCQVDSQVTMMFWYRQQPGQSLTLIATANQGSEATYESGFVIDKFPISRPNLTFSTLTVSNMSPEDSSIYLCSVVQALAKNIQYFGAGTRLSVL.

This chain links TRBV9 with TRBJ2-1; D perhaps matches TRBD1 (6 bases). CDR1 and CDR2 from the germline V gene are SGDLS and YYNGEE. V was cut by 2 bases and J by 1 base, with 7 bases left in between. The CDR3 is made up of 14 amino acids. Written as DNA, the CDR3 is TGTGCCAGCAGCGTCCAGGGGTCCTACAATGAGCAGTTCTTC. Translated: CASSVQGSYNEQFF. The entire variable domain, with the rest obtained from reference TRBV9 and TRBJ2-1, is as follows: DSGVTQTPKHLITATGQRVTLRCSPRSGDLSVYWYQQSLDQGLQFLIQYYNGEERAKGNILERFSAQQFPDLHSELNLSSLELGDSALYFCASSVQGSYNEQFFGPGTRLTVL.

This chain joins TRBV29-1 and TRBJ1-2; D is perhaps TRBD1 (5 bases). Trimming took off 0 bases at V and 2 bases at J, with 13 bases between the two ends. The CDR3 sequence is 15 residues long. CDR1 is SQVTM and CDR2 is ANQGSEA in the germline V gene. CDR3 nucleotide sequence: TGCAGCGTTGAAGATGGGACTGACGGGAACTATGGCTACACCTTC. Residues: CSVEDGTDGNYGYTF.

The gene calls are TRBV5-1 and TRBJ1-1, with D possibly TRBD1 on 5 matching bases. The germline CDR1 and CDR2 sequences are SGHRS and YFSETQ. This CDR3 is built from 15 residues. The V gene lost 4 bases and the J gene lost 5 bases, with 18 bases spanning the gap. The chain's CDR3 is CASSHVPGGDTEAFF. The CDR3 bases are TGCGCCAGCAGCCACGTCCCGGGAGGGGATACTGAAGCTTTCTTT. The full variable domain, in which reference TRBV5-1 and TRBJ1-1 provide the parts outside the CDR3, is KAGVTQTPRYLIKTRGQQVTLSCSPISGHRSVSWYQQTPGQGLQFLFEYFSETQRNKGNFPGRFSGRQFSNSRSEMNVSTLELGDSALYLCASSHVPGGDTEAFFGQGTRLTVV.

The chain couples TRBV5-6 to TRBJ2-1, with D possibly matching TRBD1 (6 bases). This CDR3 has 12 residues. The V and J ends lost 4 bases and 10 bases respectively, with 12 bases between them. Germline CDR1 and CDR2: SGHDT and YYEEEE. The CDR3 bases are TGTGCCAGCAGCCGACAGGTTTGGGAGCAGTTCTTC. Residues: CASSRQVWEQFF.

In this sample, this clone turned up once. The chain is built from TRBV9 and TRBJ2-7; D is perhaps TRBD1 (6 bases). Germline lookup yields CDR1 SGDLS and CDR2 YYNGEE. Trimming stripped 7 bases from V and 3 bases from J, with 20 bases between. The CDR3 is 15 amino acids. CDR3 residues: CASSQHTGNIYEQYF. CDR3 in DNA: TGTGCCAGCTCCCAGCACACAGGGAATATCTACGAGCAGTACTTC.

The rearrangement uses TRBV11-2 and TRBJ1-1, with D possibly being TRBD1 (5 bases). V dropped 0 bases and J dropped 0 bases, with 20 bases sitting between them. Germline CDR1 SGHAT, CDR2 FQNNGV. The CDR3 sequence is 19 residues long. Written as DNA, the CDR3 is TGTGCCAGCAGCTTAGAGGGGGGGAGGTCAGGGTGGGTGAACACTGAAGCTTTCTTT. Translated, it gives CASSLEGGRSGWVNTEAFF.

The sample holds a few counts of this clone. The chain links TRBV2 to TRBJ1-6; D not resolved. This CDR3 contains 15 residues. CDR1 is SNHLY, CDR2 FYNNEI, per germline. Trimming removed 2 bases at V and 3 bases at J, with 8 bases between. DNA for the CDR3: TGTGCCAGCAGTGAATTAGTTCACTATAATTCACCCCTCCACTTT. Translation gives CASSELVHYNSPLHF.

This chain connects TRBV5-1 to TRBJ1-6, with D maybe TRBD1 (6 bases). The CDR3 loop spans 16 amino acids. The germline CDR1 and CDR2 sequences are SGHRS and YFSETQ. Trimming left V 0 bases short and J 7 bases short, with 14 bases between. The CDR3 nucleotides read TGCGCCAGCAGCTTGGTCCAAACAGGGACCAATTCACCCCTCCACTTT. It codes for CASSLVQTGTNSPLHF.

The rearrangement joins TRBV9 to TRBJ2-2; weak D call: TRBD1 (5 bases). Trimming cost V 3 bases and J 6 bases, with 12 bases left between them. The CDR3 consists of 14 residues. CDR1 SGDLS and CDR2 YYNGEE come from the germline V gene. CDR3 sequence reads: CASSAPQGSGELFF. Written as DNA, the CDR3 is TGTGCCAGCAGCGCTCCGCAGGGTTCCGGGGAGCTGTTTTTT.

This chain links TRBV4-2 with TRBJ2-5; 12 positions agree with TRBD2. The CDR3 extends over 16 amino acids. The V gene end was trimmed by 1 base and the J gene end by 5 bases; junction bases not matched to a gene: 5. Per the germline V gene, CDR1 is LGHNA and CDR2 is YNFKEQ. In DNA, the CDR3 is TGTGCCAGCAGCCAAGCCCCTAGCGGGGGGGAGGAGACCCAGTACTTC. This translates into CASSQAPSGGEETQYF.

There are a few counts of this clone. J is TRBJ1-2 and V is TRBV4-1; unclear D gene. This CDR3 region has 13 residues. Germline V gene sequence: CDR1 MGHRA, CDR2 YSYEKL. Trimming removed 0 bases at V and 6 bases at J, with 8 bases between. The CDR3 coding sequence is TGCGCCAGCAGCCAAGATGGGCAGGATGGCTACACCTTC. This sequence encodes CASSQDGQDGYTF.

The genes are TRBV11-3 and TRBJ1-1; no clear D gene. Germline V gene sequence: CDR1 SGHNT, CDR2 YENEEA. The V gene lost 5 bases and the J gene lost 3 bases, with 10 bases spanning the gap. This CDR3 is 13 amino acids long. The DNA of the CDR3 is TGTGCCAGCAGCAAAGGGAGCTACACTGAAGCTTTCTTT. It is translated as CASSKGSYTEAFF.

This clone was seen a handful of times. The rearrangement joins TRBV27 to TRBJ1-2, with D perhaps TRBD1 (5 bases). From germline, CDR1 is MNHEY and CDR2 SMNVEV (reference sequence). The V gene lost 8 bases and the J gene lost 8 bases, with 18 bases spanning the gap. The CDR3 consists of 13 residues. For the CDR3, the DNA is TGTGCCAGCGGTTCCTTGGGGGGTAGCGGCTACACCTTC. This translates into CASGSLGGSGYTF.